This T cell receptor (beta chain) was identified during a study of regulatory T cells in long-lasting Graves disease. Described time point: persistent/refractory GD, antithyroid drugs over 5 years with positive TRAb. The TCR library was made from RNA extracted from PBMCs. Library construction for TCR beta used iRepertoire HTBI primers and Arm-PCR of CDR3 regions. Original methodology: Samples jointly harbored about 65 TRBV and about 15 TRBJ segments. TCRdb re-analysed the multiplex PCR reads in MiXCR, keeping a single row per CDR3 protein. TCRdb, not the original authors, processed these V and J calls. The sample has fewer than 450,000 distinct CDR3 sequences; 20% to 25% are singletons. Study results and caveats: Those with persistent disease had in common more public clonotypes (about 3,000) than new patients (about 970).

V was trimmed by 3 bases and J by 3 bases, leaving 6 bases between them. Germline V gene sequence: CDR1 SQVTM, CDR2 ANQGSEA. The CDR3 contains 12 residues. With regard to this clonotype: Its antigen remains unknown.

The receptor's source is a female donor with Graves disease. Sequencing used peripheral blood mononuclear cells (PBMCs), obtained when the disease was refractory, from a patient treated with antithyroid drugs. V is TRBV29-1 and J is TRBJ1-3; no firm D call. CDR3 bases: TGCAGCGTTGATGACGGTGGAAACACCATATATTTT. As protein: CSVDDGGNTIYF.